The 31 T cell receptor beta chains presented below share a single source sample, sequenced in a study of T cell clones after liver transplantation. Assay used: immunoSEQ multiplex PCR; TCRdb lists only in-frame clones, some missing. The sample holds tens of thousands of clones; roughly 90% are singletons and the top ten take about 2.5%. This material consisted of CD4+ T cells from blood, taken before liver transplant. The receptors derive from a human donor who received a liver transplant.

This rearrangement joins TRBV30 to TRBJ2-7; 10 nucleotides align to TRBD2. Germline CDR1 and CDR2: GTSNPN and SVGIG (reference sequence). This CDR3 is built from 15 residues. V shed 1 base, J shed 3 bases, and the junction held 6 bases outside the gene matches. The CDR3 region has the DNA TGTGCCTGGAGTGGAAGGACTAGCGGATACTACGAGCAGTACTTC. Translation gives CAWSGRTSGYYEQYF.

The CDR3 protein is CASSLGHLNTEAFF. The CDR3, as DNA: TGTGCCAGCAGTTTAGGGCATTTGAACACTGAAGCTTTCTTT. This chain uses TRBV27 with TRBJ1-1; D gene unclear. V gave up 2 bases and J gave up 0 bases, with 7 bases separating them. Germline CDR1 MNHEY, CDR2 SMNVEV (reference sequence). The CDR3 is 14 residues long.

This chain uses TRBV21-1 with TRBJ2-7; the table's D call, TRBD1, has no DNA check behind it. TRBV21-1 is shown as a pseudogene. The CDR3 has 14 residues. The CDR3, as DNA: TGTGCCAGCACCCGGGACAGCGGCTCCTACGAGCAGTACTTC. This codes for CASTRDSGSYEQYF.

The chain carries TRBV7-2 and TRBJ2-7, with 7 bases that match TRBD1. Germline V gene sequence: CDR1 SGHTA, CDR2 FQGNSA. The CDR3 is 14 residues long. J lost 0 bases, V lost 3 bases, and 2 bases had no gene match. The CDR3 DNA reads as TGTGCCAGCAGCTTTAGACAGGGCTCCTACGAGCAGTACTTC. Translated, it gives CASSFRQGSYEQYF.

The J gene is TRBJ2-1, the V gene TRBV7-3; D tentatively fits TRBD1 or TRBD2 (5 bases each). V dropped 6 bases and J dropped 8 bases, with 11 bases sitting between them. This CDR3 contains 12 residues. Germline CDR1 reads SGHTA; CDR2 reads FQGTGA. CDR3 in amino acids: CASRSGAYEQFF. The CDR3 nucleotides read TGTGCCAGCAGGTCCGGGGCGTATGAGCAGTTCTTC.

The chain joins TRBV7-3 to TRBJ2-3; weak D call: TRBD2 (5 bases). The CDR3 consists of 13 residues. The germline V gene has CDR1 SGHTA and CDR2 FQGTGA. Trimming left V 3 bases short and J 6 bases short, with 10 bases between. The CDR3 protein is CASSFKPGDTQYF. Written as DNA, the CDR3 is TGTGCCAGCAGCTTTAAGCCGGGGGATACGCAGTATTTT.

The chain carries TRBV5-4 and TRBJ2-7; D is possibly TRBD2 (5 bases). The V gene's germline CDR1 is SGHNT and CDR2 YYREEE (reference sequence). Trimming shortened V by 10 bases and J by 12 bases, and 14 bases separated the two germline ends. CDR3 length: 9 amino acids. As DNA, the CDR3 is TGTGCCGCTCCGGGATCCCTGTACTTC. Amino acids: CAAPGSLYF.

The V call is TRBV19, the J call TRBJ2-1; no reliable D call. Germline lookup yields CDR1 LNHDA and CDR2 SQIVND (reference sequence). CDR3 length: 12 amino acids. The germline V and J ends were trimmed by 5 bases and 5 bases, with 7 bases remaining between them. The CDR3 DNA sequence: TGTGCCAGTAGTCCCAGAGACAATGAGCAGTTCTTC. It yields the protein CASSPRDNEQFF.

The V gene is TRBV6-6, the J gene TRBJ2-1; either TRBD1 or TRBD2 may supply D (5 bases each). Germline V gene sequence: CDR1 MNHNY, CDR2 SVGAGI (reference sequence). V lost 2 bases to trimming and J lost 2 bases, with 13 bases between them. The CDR3 is made up of 16 amino acids. This chain's CDR3 is CASSYTTGTTYNEQFF. The DNA of the CDR3 is TGTGCCAGCAGTTACACAACCGGGACCACCTACAATGAGCAGTTCTTC.

The rearrangement links TRBV7-2 to TRBJ1-1; TRBD1 matches at 7 bases. After removal of 4 bases from V and 1 base from J, the junction contained 9 bases not matched to a gene. The CDR3 covers 16 residues. Germline loops: CDR1 SGHTA, CDR2 FQGNSA. The DNA for the CDR3 is TGTGCCAGCAGCTCCCGGGTGACAGGGCAGAACACTGAAGCTTTCTTT. It specifies CASSSRVTGQNTEAFF. The full variable domain, rest sourced from reference TRBV7-2 and TRBJ1-1, is GAGVSQSPSNKVTEKGKDVELRCDPISGHTALYWYRQSLGQGLEFLIYFQGNSAPDKSGLPSDRFSAERTGGSVSTLTIQRTQQEDSAVYLCASSSRVTGQNTEAFFGQGTRLTVV.

This clone is a singleton in its sample. The chain is built from TRBV12-5 and TRBJ2-5; D unclear. The length of the CDR3 is 12 residues. V lost 6 bases to trimming and J lost 9 bases, with 14 bases between them. Germline CDR1 LGHNT, CDR2 FRNRAP. Here the CDR3 reads CASGLSTGAQYF. For the CDR3, the DNA is TGTGCTAGTGGCCTGTCGACTGGGGCCCAGTACTTC.

This chain connects TRBV29-1 to TRBJ2-7; 10 bases agree with TRBD2. V dropped 4 bases and J dropped 2; count of bases not matched to a gene: 8. In germline, CDR1 is SQVTM, CDR2 ANQGSEA. The CDR3 sequence is 15 residues long. This CDR3 is CSVASSGRGTYEQYF. DNA of the CDR3: TGCAGCGTTGCTTCGAGCGGGAGGGGAACCTACGAGCAGTACTTC.

The V and J genes are TRBV6-1 and TRBJ2-6; D might be TRBD1 (6 bases). Germline CDR1 reads MNHNS; CDR2 reads SASEGT. V was trimmed by 1 base and J by 4 bases, leaving 8 bases between them. The CDR3 runs 15 residues. DNA of the CDR3: TGTGCCAGCAGTGAAGTGGGGGCCGGGGCCAACGTCCTGACTTTC. As protein: CASSEVGAGANVLTF.

The chain links TRBV19 to TRBJ2-7, with TRBD2 matching over 11 bases. Germline CDR1 and CDR2: LNHDA and SQIVND (reference sequence). Germline trimming cut 5 bases from V and 5 bases from J; bases unmatched to any gene: 14. CDR3 length: 17 residues. The CDR3, as DNA: TGTGCCAGTAGTGTCGGGACAGCGACTAGCGGGAAGGACGAGCAGTACTTC. Its protein product is CASSVGTATSGKDEQYF.

In its sample, this clone was seen a few times. The chain couples TRBV6-5 to TRBJ2-1; D unresolved. Germline CDR1 is MNHEY and CDR2 is SVGAGI. Trimming removed 0 bases at V and 10 bases at J, with 16 bases between. The CDR3 runs to 15 residues. Written as DNA, the CDR3 is TGTGCCAGCAGTTACTCGGCTACCCCGCTTGGGGAGCAGTTCTTC. It specifies CASSYSATPLGEQFF.

V and J are TRBV7-3 and TRBJ1-2, with D unclear. This CDR3 comprises 15 residues. Germline-derived CDR1 and CDR2 are SGHTA and FQGTGA. Trimming removed 5 bases from V and 4 bases from J, with 17 bases in between. The CDR3 is CASSQAPGGAYGYTF. The CDR3 DNA reads as TGTGCCAGCAGCCAAGCCCCCGGAGGTGCCTATGGCTACACCTTC. The variable domain in full, completed from reference TRBV7-3 and TRBJ1-2, reads GAGVSQTPSNKVTEKGKYVELRCDPISGHTALYWYRQSLGQGPEFLIYFQGTGAADDSGLPNDRFFAVRPEGSVSTLKIQRTERGDSAVYLCASSQAPGGAYGYTFGSGTRLTVV.

This clone was picked up a small number of times. The chain has TRBV6-7 and TRBJ2-7; tentatively, D is TRBD2 (6 bases). TRBV6-7 is given ORF status, its function remaining uncertain. Trimming took off 6 bases at V and 1 base at J, with 28 bases between the two ends. CDR3 length: 19 amino acids. CDR3 protein: CASRPRSGDLLKWSYEQYF. The CDR3 DNA is TGTGCCAGCAGGCCCCGCTCGGGGGACTTGCTGAAATGGTCCTACGAGCAGTACTTC.

V usage is TRBV5-5 and J usage is TRBJ2-7; no reliable D call. CDR1 is SGHKS and CDR2 is YYEKEE in the germline V gene (reference sequence). This CDR3 comprises 13 residues. Trimming removed 0 bases at V and 0 bases at J, with 4 bases between. The DNA for the CDR3 is TGTGCCAGCAGCTTGGCCGCCTCCTACGAGCAGTACTTC. Amino acid sequence: CASSLAASYEQYF. The variable domain in full, completed from reference TRBV5-5 and TRBJ2-7, reads DAGVTQSPTHLIKTRGQQVTLRCSPISGHKSVSWYQQVLGQGPQFIFQYYEKEERGRGNFPDRFSARQFPNYSSELNVNALLLGDSALYLCASSLAASYEQYFGPGTRLTVT.

CDR3 bases: TGTGCCAGCAGTTTCCAGGGCCGGGGGAATCAGCCCCAGCATTTT. Translating gives CASSFQGRGNQPQHF. The chain recombines TRBV28 with TRBJ1-5, with D possibly being TRBD1 (5 bases). CDR1 is MDHEN and CDR2 is SYDVKM in the germline V gene. This CDR3 spans 15 amino acids. V lost 3 bases to trimming and J lost 4 bases, with 13 bases between them.

The V gene is TRBV15, the J gene TRBJ1-3; no firm D call. Trimming removed 4 bases at V and 0 bases at J, with 10 bases between. This CDR3 comprises 15 residues. The germline V gene encodes CDR1 LNHNV and CDR2 YYDKDF (reference sequence). The CDR3 loop is CATSTLGSSGNTIYF. CDR3 nucleotide sequence: TGTGCCACCAGCACTCTCGGGAGCTCTGGAAACACCATATATTTT.

This chain joins TRBV7-2 and TRBJ2-5; D is possibly TRBD2 (6 bases). Between the trimmed V and J ends, which lost 5 bases and 4 bases, there was a span of 17 bases. Germline loops: CDR1 SGHTA, CDR2 FQGNSA. The CDR3 length is 15 residues. In DNA form, the CDR3 reads TGTGCCAGCAGCCCAGGACTACCCGTGGGAGAGACCCAGTACTTC. Translating it yields CASSPGLPVGETQYF.

This rearrangement joins TRBV27 to TRBJ2-1; D remains unclear. This CDR3 is 15 amino acids long. V was cut by 8 bases and J by 4 bases, with 18 bases left in between. Germline CDR1 is MNHEY and CDR2 is SMNVEV (reference sequence). The CDR3: CASYGYGAGYNEQFF. The CDR3 bases are TGTGCCAGCTACGGGTACGGAGCCGGGTACAATGAGCAGTTCTTC.

This chain links TRBV10-2 with TRBJ2-3; TRBD2 is a possible D gene (7 bases). V was shortened by 11 bases and J by 4 bases, with 13 bases between the two germline ends. From germline, CDR1 is WSHSY and CDR2 SAAADI. The CDR3 loop spans 12 amino acids. The CDR3 DNA sequence: TGCGCCGCGGGGAGGGGGGCAGATACGCAGTATTTT. Translated: CAAGRGADTQYF.

The chain links TRBV6-1 to TRBJ2-1, with D tentatively TRBD1 or TRBD2 (5 bases each). V lost 0 bases and J lost 12, with 12 bases in between. CDR3 length: 13 amino acids. The germline CDR1 and CDR2 sequences are MNHNS and SASEGT. The CDR3 nucleotides read TGTGCCAGCAGTGAAGCGCTGGGGGTTTGGCAGTTCTTC. As protein: CASSEALGVWQFF.

The rearrangement joins TRBV19 to TRBJ1-1; tentative D call: TRBD1 (6 bases). This CDR3 has 14 amino acids. V lost 4 bases and J lost 6, with 15 bases in between. CDR1 and CDR2 from the germline V gene are LNHDA and SQIVND (reference sequence). The CDR3 here is CASSTWGRGPEAFF. The CDR3 DNA reads TGTGCCAGTAGTACCTGGGGCAGGGGCCCTGAAGCTTTCTTT. Full variable domain (outside the CDR3, taken from reference TRBV19 and TRBJ1-1): DGGITQSPKYLFRKEGQNVTLSCEQNLNHDAMYWYRQDPGQGLRLIYYSQIVNDFQKGDIAEGYSVSREKKESFPLTVTSAQKNPTAFYLCASSTWGRGPEAFFGQGTRLTVV.

The V call is TRBV13, the J call TRBJ2-2; tentatively, D is TRBD2 (6 bases). Germline CDR1 is PRHDT and CDR2 is FYEKMQ (reference sequence). The CDR3 covers 13 residues. Trimming took off 5 bases at V and 6 bases at J, with 10 bases between the two ends. The CDR3: CASSRAGPGELFF. CDR3 bases: TGTGCCAGCAGCCGGGCGGGACCCGGGGAGCTGTTTTTT.

This clone was seen a single time. The chain joins TRBV9 to TRBJ2-1; D perhaps matches TRBD2 (5 bases). Between the trimmed V and J ends, which lost 0 bases and 3 bases, there was a span of 10 bases. The CDR3 is made up of 15 amino acids. Germline CDR1 and CDR2: SGDLS and YYNGEE. In nucleotides, the CDR3 is TGTGCCAGCAGCGTAGTTGCAGGAGGCTACAATGAGCAGTTCTTC. Its translation is CASSVVAGGYNEQFF.

This sequence joins TRBV28 and TRBJ2-2; maybe TRBD1 (5 bases). CDR1 is MDHEN, CDR2 SYDVKM, per germline. The length of the CDR3 is 14 residues. The ends were cut back, 3 bases at V and 6 bases at J, with 11 bases in the middle. The CDR3 DNA is TGTGCCAGCAGTTTGGCAGGGTACGCCGGGGAGCTGTTTTTT. Its translation is CASSLAGYAGELFF.

The genes are TRBV2 and TRBJ2-5; 8 bases align to TRBD1. J gave up 2 bases and V 7 bases, and 6 bases lay outside the gene matches. The germline V gene encodes CDR1 SNHLY and CDR2 FYNNEI. The CDR3 loop spans 14 amino acids. DNA of the CDR3: TGTGCCAGCAATCCCGGACAGGGTCAAGAGACCCAGTACTTC. Its translation is CASNPGQGQETQYF.

The chain recombines TRBV29-1 with TRBJ1-1; D gene ambiguous. CDR3 length equals 12 residues. Deletions cut 6 bases from V and 5 bases from J, with 13 bases between. Germline values: CDR1 SQVTM, CDR2 ANQGSEA. The CDR3 spells CSVSRGLTEAFF. The CDR3 DNA reads as TGCAGCGTCTCGCGAGGGCTAACTGAAGCTTTCTTT.

The genes are TRBV5-1 and TRBJ2-6; TRBD1 is a possible D gene (5 bases). Trimming stripped 5 bases from V and 4 bases from J, with 10 bases between. The CDR3 is 14 residues long. CDR1 SGHRS and CDR2 YFSETQ come from the germline V gene. CDR3 sequence (DNA): TGCGCCAGCAGGCAGGGCACCGGGGCCAACGTCCTGACTTTC. It is translated as CASRQGTGANVLTF.